The next 12 T cell receptor beta chains were all read from a single sample in a study of blood T cell repertoires in COVID-19. Some clones are missing from TCRdb's copy, which holds only in-frame ones; the method was immunoSEQ multiplex PCR. The table includes 100,000 to 150,000 clones, around 81% detected once. Sequencing was carried out using peripheral blood. Source of these receptors: a man aged 30 to 39 with COVID-19, enrolled during active disease.

The rearrangement links TRBV4-3 to TRBJ2-3; a possible D gene is TRBD2 (7 bases). This CDR3 is 18 amino acids long. Per germline, CDR1 LGHNA and CDR2 YSLEER. Between the trimmed V and J ends, which lost 0 bases and 2 bases, there was a span of 18 bases. The CDR3 loop reads CASSQDARRGANTDTQYF. The DNA of the CDR3 is TGCGCCAGCAGCCAAGACGCGCGTCGGGGGGCAAACACAGATACGCAGTATTTT.

The chain joins TRBV6-5 to TRBJ1-5; tentatively, D is TRBD1 (6 bases). V was cut by 6 bases and J by 1 base, with 10 bases left in between. Germline V gene data show CDR1 as MNHEY and CDR2 as SVGAGI. The CDR3 totals 14 residues. CDR3 bases: TGTGCCAGCAGGAAACAGGGCAGCAATCAGCCCCAGCATTTT. It yields the protein CASRKQGSNQPQHF.

This rearrangement joins TRBV19 to TRBJ2-6, with D unclear. The CDR3 totals 14 residues. Trimming cost V 5 bases and J 4 bases, with 9 bases left between them. The germline CDR1 and CDR2 sequences are LNHDA and SQIVND (reference sequence). The CDR3 DNA reads as TGTGCCAGTAGTTTAAACATGGGGGCCAACGTCCTGACTTTC. This codes for CASSLNMGANVLTF.

This chain joins TRBV6-5 and TRBJ2-1, with 12 bases that match TRBD2. V trimming: 5 bases; J trimming: 6 bases; junction bases outside the gene matches: 5. Germline V CDR1 and CDR2: MNHEY, SVGAGI. The CDR3 consists of 15 residues. Here the CDR3 DNA reads TGTGCCAGCAGTCTGCTAGCGGGGGGGCCCAATGAGCAGTTCTTC. Protein: CASSLLAGGPNEQFF.

The chain combines TRBV6-6 with TRBJ2-7, with 11 bases lining up with TRBD2. This CDR3 has 16 amino acids. The germline V gene has CDR1 MNHNY and CDR2 SVGAGI (reference sequence). The V gene end was trimmed by 1 base and the J gene end by 3 bases; junction bases not matched to a gene: 5. This CDR3 is CASSYWGTSGGYEQYF. DNA for the CDR3: TGTGCCAGCAGTTACTGGGGAACTAGCGGGGGCTACGAGCAGTACTTC.

The V and J genes are TRBV2 and TRBJ1-1; TRBD1 aligns across 9 bases. The CDR3 contains 13 residues. Per the germline V gene, CDR1 is SNHLY and CDR2 is FYNNEI. V dropped 6 bases and J dropped 5; count of bases not matched to a gene: 4. CDR3 protein: CASRDRGRTEAFF. The CDR3 coding sequence is TGTGCCAGCAGGGACAGGGGAAGAACTGAAGCTTTCTTT.

This clone was detected only once. This sequence joins TRBV24-1 and TRBJ2-3, with D possibly TRBD1 on 6 matching bases. This CDR3 has 14 residues. Germline CDR1 KGHDR, CDR2 SFDVKD. Trimming pared 2 bases from V and 5 bases from J, leaving 10 bases between. CDR3 sequence: CATSDSQGGDTQYF. The CDR3 region has the DNA TGTGCCACCAGTGATTCACAGGGTGGAGATACGCAGTATTTT.

The chain couples TRBV4-3 to TRBJ1-2; D gene ambiguous. Germline loops: CDR1 LGHNA, CDR2 YSLEER. The CDR3 sequence is 13 residues long. V dropped 6 bases and J dropped 0 bases, with 8 bases sitting between them. The CDR3 region has the DNA TGCGCCAGCAGTCACGGGGCTAACTATGGCTACACCTTC. It yields the protein CASSHGANYGYTF.

The chain recombines TRBV29-1 with TRBJ1-3; the D is unclear. The V gene's germline CDR1 is SQVTM and CDR2 ANQGSEA. Trimming cost V 4 bases and J 4 bases, with 11 bases left between them. This CDR3 comprises 13 residues. Written as DNA, the CDR3 is TGCAGCGTTGGGGAGGGATCCGGAAACACCATATATTTT. Translation: CSVGEGSGNTIYF.

In this sample, this clone turned up many times. This sequence joins TRBV11-2 and TRBJ2-7, with D tentatively TRBD2 (6 bases). This CDR3 region has 13 residues. The germline V and J ends were trimmed by 6 bases and 5 bases, with 14 bases remaining between them. Germline loops: CDR1 SGHAT, CDR2 FQNNGV. The CDR3 is CASSPRDPHEQYF. In DNA form, the CDR3 reads TGTGCCAGCAGTCCGCGGGATCCCCACGAGCAGTACTTC.

V is TRBV4-3 and J is TRBJ1-3; no clear D. The CDR3 runs 16 residues. Germline V gene sequence: CDR1 LGHNA, CDR2 YSLEER. V shed 0 bases and J shed 2 bases, with 11 bases lying between them. CDR3: CASSQDRVGAGNTIYF. The CDR3 DNA reads as TGCGCCAGCAGCCAAGATAGGGTCGGGGCTGGAAACACCATATATTTT.

J is TRBJ2-3 and V is TRBV19; TRBD2 matches 12 bases. CDR1 is LNHDA, CDR2 SQIVND, per germline (reference sequence). The CDR3 covers 19 residues. V lost 8 bases and J lost 1; bases outside the gene matches: 16. The CDR3 sequence: CASVRLAGVRLPGTDTQYF. The DNA for the CDR3 is TGTGCCAGTGTAAGACTAGCGGGAGTCCGCCTGCCTGGCACAGATACGCAGTATTTT.